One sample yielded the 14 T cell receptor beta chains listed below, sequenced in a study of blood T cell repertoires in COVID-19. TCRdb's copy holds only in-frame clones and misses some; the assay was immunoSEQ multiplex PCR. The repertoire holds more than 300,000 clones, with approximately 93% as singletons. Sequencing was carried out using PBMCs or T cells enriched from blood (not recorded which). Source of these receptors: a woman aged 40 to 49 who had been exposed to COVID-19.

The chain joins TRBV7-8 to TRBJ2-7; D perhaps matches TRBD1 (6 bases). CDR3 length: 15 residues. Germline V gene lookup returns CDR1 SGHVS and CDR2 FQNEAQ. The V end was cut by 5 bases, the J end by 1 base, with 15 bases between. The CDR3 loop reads CASSTSGTPSYEQYF. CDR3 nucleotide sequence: TGTGCCAGCAGCACATCCGGGACACCGTCCTACGAGCAGTACTTC. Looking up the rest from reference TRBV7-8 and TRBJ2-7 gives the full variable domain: GAGVSQSPRYKVAKRGQDVALRCDPISGHVSLFWYQQALGQGPEFLTYFQNEAQLDKSGLPSDRFFAERPEGSVSTLKIQRTQQEDSAVYLCASSTSGTPSYEQYFGPGTRLTVT.

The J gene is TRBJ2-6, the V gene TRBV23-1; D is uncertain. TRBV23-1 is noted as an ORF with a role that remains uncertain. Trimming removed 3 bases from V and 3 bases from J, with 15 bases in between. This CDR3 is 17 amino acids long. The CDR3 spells CASSHWQVINGANVLTF. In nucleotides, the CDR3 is TGCGCCAGCAGTCATTGGCAAGTGATAAATGGGGCCAACGTCCTGACTTTC.

The CDR3 DNA sequence: TGCGCCAGCAGCGCGACAGGGGGTATCTACGAGCAGTACTTC. This sequence encodes CASSATGGIYEQYF. The V and J genes are TRBV5-1 and TRBJ2-7; 9 bases are shared with TRBD1. The CDR3 has 14 amino acids. CDR1 and CDR2 from the germline V gene are SGHRS and YFSETQ. Trimming at V came to 4 bases and at J to 3 bases, leaving 5 bases not matched to a gene.

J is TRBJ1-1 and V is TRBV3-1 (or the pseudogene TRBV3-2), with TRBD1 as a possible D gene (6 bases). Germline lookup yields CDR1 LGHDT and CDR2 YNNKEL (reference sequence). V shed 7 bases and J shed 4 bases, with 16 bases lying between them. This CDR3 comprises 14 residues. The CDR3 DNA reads TGTGCCAGCACCGTCGGGGGGCGAGGCACTGAAGCTTTCTTT. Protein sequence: CASTVGGRGTEAFF.

The CDR3 coding sequence is TGTGCCAGCAGCAAGGCCGGGACACAAAATGAAAAACTGTTTTTT. Amino acid sequence: CASSKAGTQNEKLFF. V usage is TRBV7-3 and J usage is TRBJ1-4; D possibly corresponds to TRBD1 (6 bases). The CDR3 is 15 amino acids. Trimming took 5 bases from V and 5 from J, leaving 15 bases between them. Per the germline V gene, CDR1 is SGHTA and CDR2 is FQGTGA. Variable domain in full (rest from reference TRBV7-3 and TRBJ1-4): GAGVSQTPSNKVTEKGKYVELRCDPISGHTALYWYRQSLGQGPEFLIYFQGTGAADDSGLPNDRFFAVRPEGSVSTLKIQRTERGDSAVYLCASSKAGTQNEKLFFGSGTQLSVL.

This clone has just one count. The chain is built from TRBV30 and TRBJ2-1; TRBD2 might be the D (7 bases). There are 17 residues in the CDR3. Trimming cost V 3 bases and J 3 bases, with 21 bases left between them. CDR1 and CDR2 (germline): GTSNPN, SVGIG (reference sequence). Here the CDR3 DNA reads TGTGCCTGGAGCTTACCCGGGGGCGGGGGCCTCTACAATGAGCAGTTCTTC. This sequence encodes CAWSLPGGGGLYNEQFF.

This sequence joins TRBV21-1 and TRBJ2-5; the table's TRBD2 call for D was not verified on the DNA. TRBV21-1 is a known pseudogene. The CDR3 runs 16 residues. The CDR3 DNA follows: TGTGCCAGCCCCTACGAGCGCGGGAGGGCCGGAGAGACCCAGTACTTC. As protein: CASPYERGRAGETQYF.

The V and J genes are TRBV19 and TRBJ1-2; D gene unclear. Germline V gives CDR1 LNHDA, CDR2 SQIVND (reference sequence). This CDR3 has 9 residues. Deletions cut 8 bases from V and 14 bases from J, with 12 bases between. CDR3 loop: CASEFPLTF. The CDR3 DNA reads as TGTGCCAGTGAATTCCCACTTACCTTC.

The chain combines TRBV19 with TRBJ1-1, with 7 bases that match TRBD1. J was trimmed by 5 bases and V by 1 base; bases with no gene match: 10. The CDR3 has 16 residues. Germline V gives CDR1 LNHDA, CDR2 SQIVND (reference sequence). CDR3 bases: TGTGCCAGTAGTATAGGAAGGCGACAGGGTGGGACTGAAGCTTTCTTT. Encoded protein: CASSIGRRQGGTEAFF.

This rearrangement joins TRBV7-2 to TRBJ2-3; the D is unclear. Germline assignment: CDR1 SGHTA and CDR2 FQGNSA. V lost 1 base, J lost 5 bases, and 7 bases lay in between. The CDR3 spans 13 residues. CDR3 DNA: TGTGCCAGCAGCTTAGTGGAGAGAGATACGCAGTATTTT. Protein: CASSLVERDTQYF. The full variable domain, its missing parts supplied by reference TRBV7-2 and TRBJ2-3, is GAGVSQSPSNKVTEKGKDVELRCDPISGHTALYWYRQSLGQGLEFLIYFQGNSAPDKSGLPSDRFSAERTGGSVSTLTIQRTQQEDSAVYLCASSLVERDTQYFGPGTRLTVL.

The CDR3 sequence is CASSEALRSPLHF. The CDR3 DNA follows: TGTGCCAGCAGTGAAGCGCTCCGGTCACCCCTCCACTTT. This chain uses TRBV6-1 with TRBJ1-6; D gene unclear. V was clipped by 0 bases and J by 10 bases, with 7 bases between them. CDR1 is MNHNS and CDR2 is SASEGT in the germline V gene. The length of the CDR3 is 13 residues.

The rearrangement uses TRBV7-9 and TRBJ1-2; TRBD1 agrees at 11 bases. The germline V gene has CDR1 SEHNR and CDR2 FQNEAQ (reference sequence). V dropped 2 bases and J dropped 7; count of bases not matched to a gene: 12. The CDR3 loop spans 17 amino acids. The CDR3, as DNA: TGTGCCAGCAGCTTAAAAGACAAAGGACAGGGGGCGCGTGGCTACACCTTC. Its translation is CASSLKDKGQGARGYTF.

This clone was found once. The DNA for the CDR3 is TGTGCCAGCAGTGCCGGGACAGGTCTTGGGCCCCAGCATTTT. This sequence encodes CASSAGTGLGPQHF. The chain joins TRBV27 to TRBJ1-5, with 8 bases that match TRBD1. CDR1 and CDR2 (germline): MNHEY, SMNVEV (reference sequence). CDR3 size: 14 residues. With 5 bases clipped from V and 9 bases from J, the junction kept 9 bases outside the gene matches.

CDR3 loop: CATSDSGTNTGELFF. CDR3 DNA: TGTGCCACCAGTGACTCCGGGACTAACACCGGGGAGCTGTTTTTT. The chain is built from TRBV24-1 and TRBJ2-2; TRBD2 might be the D (6 bases). Per the germline V gene, CDR1 is KGHDR and CDR2 is SFDVKD. The CDR3 covers 15 residues. Between the trimmed V and J ends, which lost 4 bases and 2 bases, there was a span of 10 bases.